This T cell receptor (beta chain) was captured by sequencing in a study of blood T cell repertoires in COVID-19. About the study: Samples taken during acute and convalescent COVID-19 were collected in the United States, Italy and Spain. Nucleic acid was either cDNA or gDNA, and it came from T cells, B-cell-depleted T cells, or PBMCs.

The germline V gene has CDR1 SGHTA and CDR2 FQGTGA. Germline trimming cut 0 bases from V and 6 bases from J; bases unmatched to any gene: 4. The CDR3 covers 16 residues. Source study methods: Researchers report that nucleated cell counts were estimated from reference gene primer amplification. The data were produced by immunoSEQ multiplex PCR, yet TCRdb's version contains in-frame clones alone and is incomplete. V, J and clone size derive from that table, while D and trimming were established from the DNA sequence. The repertoire includes 360,000 or so clones, 90% of them detected once, and around 6.3% sits in the top ten.

The rearrangement joins TRBV7-3 to TRBJ2-1; 11 bases fit TRBD2. The specimen sequenced was peripheral blood. This clonotype originated in a man between 18 and 35 years old with active or convalescent COVID-19. Written as DNA, the CDR3 is TGTGCCAGCAGCTTAACCCTAGCGGGGGGCCTCAATGAGCAGTTCTTC. Translating gives CASSLTLAGGLNEQFF.